This section outlines one T cell receptor (beta chain) sequence together with its context. As yet, its antigen is unknown. This sample was included in a study of graft-versus-host responses after intestinal transplantation. Turning to the study itself: The study gave all recipients anti-thymocyte globulin induction, then tacrolimus and steroids for three to four years.

Findings and limits, study-wide: Peak circulating GvH clone levels tracked with early post-transplant HvG declines.

TCRdb keeps only in-frame clones here, not all; method: immunoSEQ multiplex PCR. The table records more than 80,000 clones, roughly four fifths of them present only once. This CDR3 has 15 residues. CDR1 and CDR2 (germline): SNHLY, FYNNEI. The germline V and J ends were trimmed by 2 bases and 4 bases, with 12 bases remaining between them. The sequencing used unstimulated CD8+ T cells sorted from spleen or lymph node cells, collected before intestinal transplant. V usage is TRBV2 and J usage is TRBJ1-5; D not certain. The source is a human donor who received an intestinal transplant. CDR3 nucleotides: TGTGCCAGCAGTGAATACGAGGGCCAGAATCAGCCCCAGCATTTT. Its protein is CASSEYEGQNQPQHF.